This T cell receptor (beta chain) is drawn from a study of T cells in Graves' hyperthyroidism and ophthalmopathy. The study's findings and limits: Stable hyperthyroidism was separated from ophthalmopathy by a model based on 13 V-J features.

Diagnosis of hyperthyroidism was new in patients aged 18 to 65, and its duration was under 2 months. Lactation, pregnancy, other autoimmune disease or uncontrolled infection led to exclusion of patients. TCR beta CDR3 sequences were amplified from RNA transcripts. With the HTBI primer set, the TCR CDR3 went through a first round of RT-PCR. MiXCR, run by TCRdb on the multiplex PCR reads, gives a single entry per CDR3 protein. This table holds about 700,000 distinct CDR3 sequences, around 15% found once. Germline V CDR1 and CDR2: MNHNS, SASEGT. The CDR3 has 16 amino acids. V lost 5 bases to trimming and J lost 4 bases; unmatched junction nucleotides: 9. This clonotype showed up many times. Its antigen is still unknown.

This clonotype was sampled from a woman between 18 and 29 years old with Graves' hyperthyroidism. The V and J genes are TRBV6-1 and TRBJ2-2, with 8 bases lining up with TRBD1. Sequenced material: blood. The CDR3 here is CASSLWTGRFTGELFF. CDR3 in DNA: TGTGCCAGCAGTCTTTGGACAGGGCGTTTCACCGGGGAGCTGTTTTTT.